Below, 21 T cell receptor beta chains from the same sample are listed, as sequenced in a study of graft-versus-host responses after intestinal transplantation. Their specific antigens are unknown. Here immunoSEQ multiplex PCR was the method, and the copy in TCRdb shows in-frame clones only, minus some. The table has just over 70,000 clones, over 70% seen once; the top ten hold roughly 0.4%. This specimen was unstimulated CD4+ T cells sorted from spleen or lymph node cells, taken before transplant. These receptors were obtained from a human donor who was the organ donor for an intestinal transplant.

The genes are TRBV5-4 and TRBJ2-3, with 15 bases fitting TRBD2. J lost 5 bases, V lost 4 bases, and 5 bases had no gene match. This CDR3 spans 16 amino acids. The germline V gene encodes CDR1 SGHNT and CDR2 YYREEE (reference sequence). CDR3 DNA: TGTGCCAGCAGCCTCGGACTAGCGGGGGGGGTAGATACGCAGTATTTT. It is translated as CASSLGLAGGVDTQYF.

The CDR3 bases are TGTGCCAGCAGCTTAGCGGGGGGCTATGGCTACACCTTC. Translation: CASSLAGGYGYTF. The chain joins TRBV7-2 to TRBJ1-2; D may be TRBD1 (5 bases). CDR1 is SGHTA, CDR2 FQGNSA, per germline. The V end lost 0 bases, the J end lost 4 bases, and 6 bases lay between the germline ends. The CDR3 has 13 amino acids. Together with reference TRBV7-2 and TRBJ1-2, the CDR3 gives the full variable domain: GAGVSQSPSNKVTEKGKDVELRCDPISGHTALYWYRQSLGQGLEFLIYFQGNSAPDKSGLPSDRFSAERTGGSVSTLTIQRTQQEDSAVYLCASSLAGGYGYTFGSGTRLTVV.

V gene TRBV6-5 combines with J gene TRBJ2-7; TRBD1 matches at 7 bases. The CDR3 contains 15 residues. Germline assignment: CDR1 MNHEY and CDR2 SVGAGI. Unmatched junction bases numbered 7, after V lost 5 bases and J lost 0 bases. The CDR3 nucleotides are TGTGCCAGCAGTCCGCTCGGACAGGACTCCTACGAGCAGTACGTC. Amino acid sequence: CASSPLGQDSYEQYV.

This rearrangement joins TRBV28 to TRBJ2-3, with D hard to call. Trimming removed 2 bases at V and 5 bases at J, with 8 bases between. The CDR3 contains 13 residues. Germline CDR1 is MDHEN and CDR2 is SYDVKM. The DNA for the CDR3 is TGTGCCAGCAGTTTACCAAACGGAGATACGCAGTATTTT. As protein: CASSLPNGDTQYF.

The chain employs TRBV28 and TRBJ1-5; 7 nucleotides line up with TRBD1. J was trimmed by 8 bases and V by 7 bases; bases with no gene match: 11. Germline V gene data show CDR1 as MDHEN and CDR2 as SYDVKM. This CDR3 region has 14 residues. CDR3 region: CASIPQGGLEPQHF. In nucleotides, the CDR3 is TGTGCCAGCATCCCTCAAGGGGGCCTAGAGCCCCAGCATTTT.

The chain carries TRBV4-2 and TRBJ2-4; a weak D match, TRBD2 (7 bases). V was clipped by 3 bases and J by 6 bases, with 12 bases between them. The V gene's germline CDR1 is LGHNA and CDR2 YNFKEQ. This CDR3 has 14 amino acids. The CDR3 region has the DNA TGTGCCAGCAGCCATTCAGGGGAGGGAAACATTCAGTACTTC. Its translation is CASSHSGEGNIQYF.

This clone was observed a handful of times. J is TRBJ1-4 and V is TRBV15, with D possibly TRBD1 on 6 matching bases. Trimming took off 5 bases at V and 8 bases at J, with 18 bases between the two ends. This CDR3 has 15 residues. Germline V gene sequence: CDR1 LNHNV, CDR2 YYDKDF (reference sequence). CDR3 residues: CATSASLGGREKLFF. For the CDR3, the DNA is TGTGCCACCAGCGCATCCCTGGGGGGGCGAGAAAAACTGTTTTTT.

This chain connects TRBV5-4 to TRBJ2-7, with TRBD1 matching over 10 bases. The CDR3 covers 14 residues. V shed 5 bases and J 3 bases; nucleotides not matched to a gene: 5. Germline loops: CDR1 SGHNT, CDR2 YYREEE (reference sequence). CDR3 in amino acids: CASSSGTGVYEQYV. CDR3 DNA: TGTGCCAGCAGTTCCGGGACAGGGGTCTACGAGCAGTACGTC.

The chain uses TRBV19 and TRBJ2-1; 8 nucleotides agree with TRBD1. V shed 3 bases and J 0 bases; nucleotides not matched to a gene: 4. CDR1 is LNHDA, CDR2 SQIVND, per germline (reference sequence). CDR3 size: 16 residues. The CDR3 loop reads CASSMAGGVSYNEQFF. In nucleotides, the CDR3 is TGTGCCAGTAGTATGGCAGGGGGCGTCTCCTACAATGAGCAGTTCTTC.

This chain joins TRBV30 and TRBJ1-4, with 7 positions matching TRBD1. Germline V CDR1 and CDR2: GTSNPN, SVGIG (reference sequence). The CDR3 spans 14 residues. The V and J ends lost 2 bases and 7 bases, in that order; junction bases with no gene match: 7. CDR3 protein: CAWSSDRAPEKLFF. In DNA, the CDR3 is TGTGCCTGGAGTTCCGACAGGGCCCCTGAAAAACTGTTTTTT.

This clone was picked up a small number of times. This chain connects TRBV2 to TRBJ2-3; 10 nucleotides align to TRBD2. The CDR3 loop spans 15 amino acids. The junction had 5 bases not matched to a gene; V was cut back by 6 bases and J by 2 bases. Germline V gives CDR1 SNHLY, CDR2 FYNNEI. CDR3 bases: TGTGCCAGCAGAACTAGCGGGGTAATCACAGATACGCAGTATTTT. This sequence encodes CASRTSGVITDTQYF. The variable domain in full, with the rest retrieved from reference TRBV2 and TRBJ2-3, is EPEVTQTPSHQVTQMGQEVILRCVPISNHLYFYWYRQILGQKVEFLVSFYNNEISEKSEIFDDQFSVERPDGSNFTLKIRSTKLEDSAMYFCASRTSGVITDTQYFGPGTRLTVL.

The rearrangement joins TRBV29-1 to TRBJ1-2; 9 positions agree with TRBD1. The CDR3 contains 19 residues. The V segment lost 4 bases and the J segment 0 bases; nucleotides outside the gene matches: 18. In germline, CDR1 is SQVTM, CDR2 ANQGSEA. The chain's CDR3 is CSVGIKVPGQGTANYGYTF. For the CDR3, the DNA is TGCAGCGTTGGTATAAAGGTACCGGGACAGGGCACAGCTAACTATGGCTACACCTTC.

The rearrangement uses TRBV19 and TRBJ1-1, with D possibly being TRBD1 (6 bases). CDR3 size: 13 residues. V was cut by 7 bases and J by 1 base, with 10 bases left in between. Per germline, CDR1 LNHDA and CDR2 SQIVND (reference sequence). CDR3 residues: CASNTGSNTEAFF. DNA for the CDR3: TGTGCCAGTAACACAGGGTCGAACACTGAAGCTTTCTTT.

The chain couples TRBV5-1 to TRBJ2-2; D unresolved. Trimming removed 1 base at V and 1 base at J, with 11 bases between. CDR3 size: 16 residues. In germline, CDR1 is SGHRS, CDR2 YFSETQ. CDR3 loop: CASSLLVAGNTGELFF. The CDR3 coding sequence is TGCGCCAGCAGCTTGCTTGTTGCAGGGAACACCGGGGAGCTGTTTTTT.

The V call is TRBV7-2, the J call TRBJ1-1, with a tentative D call TRBD1 (6 bases). The germline gives CDR1 SGHTA, CDR2 FQGNSA. The CDR3 covers 13 residues. V dropped 1 base and J dropped 9 bases, with 12 bases sitting between them. The CDR3 nucleotides read TGTGCCAGCAGCTTAGACAGGGCCTACAAAGCTTTCTTT. Encoded protein: CASSLDRAYKAFF.

This sequence joins TRBV7-9 and TRBJ1-1; 11 bases map to TRBD1. V was pared by 5 bases and J by 6 bases, with 8 bases of the junction left unmatched. The CDR3 has 15 amino acids. The germline V gene encodes CDR1 SEHNR and CDR2 FQNEAQ (reference sequence). Here the CDR3 DNA reads TGTGCCAGCAGCCTGAGGACAGGGGGCTCTCCTGAAGCTTTCTTT. This sequence encodes CASSLRTGGSPEAFF.

The chain is built from TRBV19 and TRBJ2-1, with 7 bases fitting TRBD1. V was clipped by 3 bases and J by 1 base; unmatched bases: 0. The germline V gene has CDR1 LNHDA and CDR2 SQIVND (reference sequence). The CDR3 covers 14 residues. CDR3 in DNA: TGTGCCAGTAGTATGGGACAGTCCTACAATGAGCAGTTCTTC. This gives the protein CASSMGQSYNEQFF.

This clone was seen only a few times. This chain links TRBV19 with TRBJ1-1, with 9 positions matching TRBD1. Germline V CDR1 and CDR2: LNHDA, SQIVND (reference sequence). With 1 base clipped from V and 3 bases from J, the junction kept 6 bases outside the gene matches. The CDR3 is made up of 16 amino acids. The CDR3, as DNA: TGTGCCAGTAGTATAGGGGACAGGGTTCGGTACACTGAAGCTTTCTTT. Encoded protein: CASSIGDRVRYTEAFF.

The rearrangement uses TRBV5-1 and TRBJ2-5; 7 bases match TRBD2. The junction had 17 bases not matched to a gene; V was cut back by 4 bases and J by 5 bases. Germline V gene data show CDR1 as SGHRS and CDR2 as YFSETQ. The CDR3 has 17 residues. The CDR3 nucleotides read TGCGCCAGCAGCCCAATCGGTTCACCGGGGCGGGGGGAGACCCAGTACTTC. Translating it yields CASSPIGSPGRGETQYF.

The chain combines TRBV28 with TRBJ1-6; possible D gene TRBD1, 5 bases. Germline V gives CDR1 MDHEN, CDR2 SYDVKM. V was clipped by 5 bases and J by 17 bases, with 19 bases between them. The CDR3 totals 13 residues. In nucleotides, the CDR3 is TGTGCCAGCAGTCACGAGGCGGGGACCTCCATCCACTTT. Translation: CASSHEAGTSIHF.

The chain links TRBV5-6 to TRBJ1-2, with D maybe TRBD1 (6 bases). The CDR3 loop spans 14 amino acids. Trimming left V 1 base short and J 2 bases short, with 9 bases between. The germline V gene has CDR1 SGHDT and CDR2 YYEEEE. DNA for the CDR3: TGTGCCAGCAGCTTGCTGGACAGAAACTATGGCTACACCTTC. Encoded protein: CASSLLDRNYGYTF. The whole variable domain, remainder taken from reference TRBV5-6 and TRBJ1-2, is DAGVTQSPTHLIKTRGQQVTLRCSPKSGHDTVSWYQQALGQGPQFIFQYYEEEERQRGNFPDRFSGHQFPNYSSELNVNALLLGDSALYLCASSLLDRNYGYTFGSGTRLTVV.